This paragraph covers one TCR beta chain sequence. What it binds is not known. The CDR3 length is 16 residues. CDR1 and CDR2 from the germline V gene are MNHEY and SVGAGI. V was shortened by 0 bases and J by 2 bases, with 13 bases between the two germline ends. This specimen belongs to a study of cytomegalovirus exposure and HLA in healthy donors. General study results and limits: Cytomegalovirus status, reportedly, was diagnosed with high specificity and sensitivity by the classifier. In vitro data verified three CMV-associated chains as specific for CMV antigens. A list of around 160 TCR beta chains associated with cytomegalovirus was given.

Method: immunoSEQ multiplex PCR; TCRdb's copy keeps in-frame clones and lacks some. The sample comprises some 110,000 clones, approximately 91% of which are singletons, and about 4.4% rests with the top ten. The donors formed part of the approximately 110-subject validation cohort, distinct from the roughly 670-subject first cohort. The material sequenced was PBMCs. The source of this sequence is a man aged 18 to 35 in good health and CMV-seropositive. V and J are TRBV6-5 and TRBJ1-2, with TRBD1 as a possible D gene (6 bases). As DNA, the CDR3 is TGTGCCAGCAGTTACTCGCTGGGGGCAGGAAACTATGGCTACACCTTC. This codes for CASSYSLGAGNYGYTF.